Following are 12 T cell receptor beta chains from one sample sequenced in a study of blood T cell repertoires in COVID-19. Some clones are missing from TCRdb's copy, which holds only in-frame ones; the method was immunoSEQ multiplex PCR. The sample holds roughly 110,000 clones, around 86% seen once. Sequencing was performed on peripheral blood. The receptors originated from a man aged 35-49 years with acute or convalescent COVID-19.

For the CDR3, the DNA is TGCGCCAGCAGCCCGCGACTGACAGGGGGAGGGAACACCGGGGAGCTGTTTTTT. It specifies CASSPRLTGGGNTGELFF. This sequence joins TRBV5-1 and TRBJ2-2, with 9 bases aligning to TRBD1. The V gene end was trimmed by 4 bases and the J gene end by 1 base; junction bases not matched to a gene: 11. This CDR3 is built from 18 residues. Germline lookup yields CDR1 SGHRS and CDR2 YFSETQ.

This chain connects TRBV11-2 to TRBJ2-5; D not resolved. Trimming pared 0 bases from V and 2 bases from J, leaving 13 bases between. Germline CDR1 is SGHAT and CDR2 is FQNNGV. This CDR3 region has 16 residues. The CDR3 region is CASSLDWAPAQETQYF. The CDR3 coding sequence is TGTGCCAGCAGCTTAGATTGGGCACCAGCTCAAGAGACCCAGTACTTC.

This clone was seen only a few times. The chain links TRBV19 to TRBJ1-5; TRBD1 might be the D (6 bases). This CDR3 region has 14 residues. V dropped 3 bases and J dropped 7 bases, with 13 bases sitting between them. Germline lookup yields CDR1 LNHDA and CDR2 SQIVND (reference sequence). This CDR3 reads CASSISGAGQPQHF. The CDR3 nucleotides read TGTGCCAGTAGTATTTCAGGGGCTGGACAGCCCCAGCATTTT.

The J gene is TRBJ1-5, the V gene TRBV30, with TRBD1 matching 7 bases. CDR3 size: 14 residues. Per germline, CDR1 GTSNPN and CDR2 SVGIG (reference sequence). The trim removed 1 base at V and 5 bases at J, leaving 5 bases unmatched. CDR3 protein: CAWSGPGGDQPQHF. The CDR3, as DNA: TGTGCCTGGAGTGGGCCAGGGGGAGATCAGCCCCAGCATTTT.

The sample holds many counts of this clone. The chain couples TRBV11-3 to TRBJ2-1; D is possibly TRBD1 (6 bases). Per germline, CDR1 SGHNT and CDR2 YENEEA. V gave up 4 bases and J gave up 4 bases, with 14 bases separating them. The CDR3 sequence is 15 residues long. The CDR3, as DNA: TGTGCCAGCAGCTCCTCGACAGGTCGGTACAATGAGCAGTTCTTC. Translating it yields CASSSSTGRYNEQFF.

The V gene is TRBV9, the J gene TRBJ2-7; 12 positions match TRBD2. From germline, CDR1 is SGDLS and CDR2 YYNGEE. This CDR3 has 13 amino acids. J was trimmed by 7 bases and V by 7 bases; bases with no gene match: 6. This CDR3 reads CASGLAGGREQYF. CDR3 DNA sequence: TGTGCCAGCGGCCTAGCGGGAGGGCGGGAGCAGTACTTC.

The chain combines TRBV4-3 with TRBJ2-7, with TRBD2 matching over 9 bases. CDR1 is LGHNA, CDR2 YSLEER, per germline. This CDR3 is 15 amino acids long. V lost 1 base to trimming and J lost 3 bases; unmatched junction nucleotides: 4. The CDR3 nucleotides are TGCGCCAGCAGCCAAGCTGTTAGCGGGGGCTACGAGCAGTACTTC. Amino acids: CASSQAVSGGYEQYF.

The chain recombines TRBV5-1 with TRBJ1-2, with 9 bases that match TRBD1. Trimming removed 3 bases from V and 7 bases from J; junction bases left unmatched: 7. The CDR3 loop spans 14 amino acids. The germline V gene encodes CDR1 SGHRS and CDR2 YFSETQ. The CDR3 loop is CASSWGQGGIGYTF. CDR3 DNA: TGCGCCAGCAGCTGGGGACAGGGCGGCATTGGCTACACCTTC.

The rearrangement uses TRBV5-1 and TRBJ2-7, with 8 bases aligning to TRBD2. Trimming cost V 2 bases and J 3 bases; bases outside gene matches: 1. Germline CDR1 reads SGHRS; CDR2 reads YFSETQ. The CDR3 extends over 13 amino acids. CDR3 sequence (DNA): TGCGCCAGCAGCTTCCTAGCGGGCTACGAGCAGTACTTC. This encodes CASSFLAGYEQYF.

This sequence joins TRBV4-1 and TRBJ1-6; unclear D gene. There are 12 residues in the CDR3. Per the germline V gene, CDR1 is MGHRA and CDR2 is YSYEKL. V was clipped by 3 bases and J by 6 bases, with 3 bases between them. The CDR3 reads CASSQANSPLHF. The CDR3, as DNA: TGCGCCAGCAGCCAGGCTAATTCACCCCTCCACTTT.

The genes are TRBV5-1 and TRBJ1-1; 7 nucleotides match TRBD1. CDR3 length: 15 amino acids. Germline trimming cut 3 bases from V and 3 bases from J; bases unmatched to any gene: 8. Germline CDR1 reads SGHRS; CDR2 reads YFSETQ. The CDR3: CASSSSVRGDTEAFF. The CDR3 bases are TGCGCCAGCAGCTCGTCGGTCAGGGGGGACACTGAAGCTTTCTTT.

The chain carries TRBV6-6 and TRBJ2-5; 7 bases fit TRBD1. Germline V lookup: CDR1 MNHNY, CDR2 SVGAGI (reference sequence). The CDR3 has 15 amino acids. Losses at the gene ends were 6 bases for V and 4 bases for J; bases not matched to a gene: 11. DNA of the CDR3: TGTGCCAGCAGCGACAGGGACATCAGCGGAGAGACCCAGTACTTC. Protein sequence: CASSDRDISGETQYF.